The 21 T cell receptor beta chains given below trace back to one sample, sequenced in a study of regulatory T cells in long-lasting Graves disease. Building the TCR beta libraries relied on iRepertoire HTBI primers, and CDR3 regions underwent Arm-PCR. A single record per CDR3 protein comes from TCRdb applying MiXCR to the multiplex PCR reads. The data show a few hundred thousand distinct CDR3 sequences, roughly 14% seen once. Time point indicated: newly diagnosed GD, antithyroid drugs for less than 3 months. The TCR library was made from RNA that had been extracted from PBMCs in TRIzol. In addition, the sample was reused for a study of T cells in Graves' hyperthyroidism and ophthalmopathy.

The sequenced sample was peripheral blood mononuclear cells (PBMCs), obtained at new diagnosis, from a patient treated with antithyroid drugs. These receptor sequences come from a man under 40 with Graves disease.

This clonotype was observed a few times. V gene TRBV10-3 combines with J gene TRBJ1-2; 12 bases agree with TRBD1. CDR1 ENHRY and CDR2 SYGVKD come from the germline V gene. V lost 3 bases to trimming and J lost 2 bases; unmatched junction nucleotides: 1. This CDR3 is 15 amino acids long. The CDR3 protein is CAISEGTGGNYGYTF. CDR3 DNA sequence: TGTGCCATCAGTGAAGGGACAGGGGGCAACTATGGCTACACCTTC.

This clonotype appeared many times. The V call is TRBV29-1, the J call TRBJ1-2; no definite D call. CDR1 and CDR2 (germline): SQVTM, ANQGSEA. V was shortened by 2 bases and J by 8 bases, with 15 bases between the two germline ends. The CDR3 sequence is 13 residues long. CDR3 bases: TGCAGCGTTGAACCTGGGGTGCTTAGCGGCTACACCTTC. Amino acid sequence: CSVEPGVLSGYTF.

Turning to this clonotype: A single base separates this from a much larger clone, so it may be a read error. Lacking the conserved final phenylalanine or tryptophan, this CDR3 likely reflects a read error. The V gene is TRBV6-2 or TRBV6-3, the J gene TRBJ2-1, with D uncertain. The CDR3 extends over 14 amino acids. Germline-derived CDR1 and CDR2 are MNHEY and SVGEGT. Trimming stripped 0 bases from V and 4 bases from J, with 7 bases between. CDR3 residues: CASSYSDGYNEQFS. In nucleotides, the CDR3 is TGTGCCAGCAGTTACTCGGACGGATACAATGAGCAGTTCTCC.

Points on this clonotype: A much larger clone differs from this one at a single base, so this may be a read error. The rearrangement uses TRBV20-1 and TRBJ2-3; 15 positions agree with TRBD2. Germline CDR1 is DFQATT and CDR2 is SNEGSKA (reference sequence). The CDR3 runs 15 residues. In DNA form, the CDR3 reads TGCAGTGCTAGAGTGGGACTAGCGGGGGGATTGGGGCAGTCCTTC. Encoded protein: CSARVGLAGGLGQSF.

This clonotype was detected ten times or more. The chain uses TRBV5-1 and TRBJ2-5; D unresolved. V shed 4 bases and J shed 5 bases, with 12 bases lying between them. The germline gives CDR1 SGHRS, CDR2 YFSETQ. The CDR3 is 13 amino acids. This CDR3 is CASSLLGSETQYF. In DNA form, the CDR3 reads TGCGCCAGCAGCCTGCTTGGTAGTGAGACCCAGTACTTC.

A remark on this clonotype: Since a far larger clone is one base different, this is likely a read error. The chain links TRBV7-8 to TRBJ2-1; D gene unclear. Germline lookup yields CDR1 SGHVS and CDR2 FQNEAQ. Deletions cut 3 bases from V and 13 bases from J, with 16 bases between. There are 13 residues in the CDR3. The CDR3 is CASSFGVRETQFF. The CDR3 DNA follows: TGTGCCAGCAGCTTTGGGGTACGAGAGACCCAGTTCTTC.

This clonotype showed up many times. The CDR3 DNA reads as TGCGCCAGCGCTTGGATGGCTAGCGAGAATGAGCAGTTCTTC. Amino acid sequence: CASAWMASENEQFF. V is TRBV5-1 and J is TRBJ2-1; maybe TRBD2 (6 bases). Germline V gives CDR1 SGHRS, CDR2 YFSETQ. The CDR3 spans 14 residues. V gave up 7 bases and J gave up 7 bases, with 18 bases separating them.

This clonotype has at least ten counts. The chain links TRBV5-1 to TRBJ2-7; D is unresolved. The V and J ends lost 4 bases and 2 bases respectively, with 7 bases between them. The CDR3 length is 12 residues. Germline V gene data show CDR1 as SGHRS and CDR2 as YFSETQ. DNA for the CDR3: TGCGCCAGCAGCAGGGCCCCCTACGAGCAGTACTTC. It encodes CASSRAPYEQYF. Drawing the rest from reference TRBV5-1 and TRBJ2-7, the complete variable domain is KAGVTQTPRYLIKTRGQQVTLSCSPISGHRSVSWYQQTPGQGLQFLFEYFSETQRNKGNFPGRFSGRQFSNSRSEMNVSTLELGDSALYLCASSRAPYEQYFGPGTRLTVT.

This clonotype was counted ten times or more. The chain carries TRBV2 and TRBJ2-3, with 11 bases matching TRBD2. Germline lookup yields CDR1 SNHLY and CDR2 FYNNEI. The ends lost 6 bases at V and 2 bases at J; junction bases unmatched: 16. The CDR3 has 19 residues. The CDR3 region is CASRRKTIAGGTPTDTQYF. CDR3 bases: TGTGCCAGCAGAAGAAAAACCATAGCGGGAGGGACACCCACAGATACGCAGTATTTT.

The rearrangement links TRBV20-1 to TRBJ2-1, with D perhaps matching TRBD1 or TRBD2 (5 bases each). This CDR3 region has 21 residues. The germline gives CDR1 DFQATT, CDR2 SNEGSKA (reference sequence). The V and J ends lost 8 bases and 3 bases respectively, with 38 bases between them. The CDR3 region is CSTTHLRGDADGHLRYNEQFF. The CDR3 coding sequence is TGCAGTACTACTCACCTCCGAGGGGACGCGGACGGCCACCTGCGCTACAATGAGCAGTTCTTC.

This clonotype was seen only a few times. The CDR3 is CSVEDRLSVGNEQFF. Written as DNA, the CDR3 is TGCAGCGTTGAAGATAGACTTAGTGTCGGCAATGAGCAGTTCTTC. The chain combines TRBV29-1 with TRBJ2-1; D gene ambiguous. Germline CDR1 reads SQVTM; CDR2 reads ANQGSEA. The germline V and J ends were trimmed by 0 bases and 6 bases, with 15 bases remaining between them. CDR3 length equals 15 residues.

The chain links TRBV28 to TRBJ2-7; D gene ambiguous. The CDR3 length is 15 residues. Germline loops: CDR1 MDHEN, CDR2 SYDVKM. Trimming stripped 3 bases from V and 3 bases from J, with 15 bases between. DNA for the CDR3: TGTGCCAGCAGTTTGTTTGGTCTGGATTACTACGAGCAGTACTTC. Translated, it gives CASSLFGLDYYEQYF.

This clonotype was detected only a few times. J is TRBJ2-1 and V is TRBV19; 10 bases line up with TRBD1. Germline V gene sequence: CDR1 LNHDA, CDR2 SQIVND (reference sequence). Germline trimming cut 1 base from V and 9 bases from J; bases unmatched to any gene: 3. The CDR3 is 14 residues long. The CDR3 nucleotides read TGTGCCAGTAGTATAGGACAGGGGGCGCCTGAGCAGTTCTTC. Protein: CASSIGQGAPEQFF.

This clonotype showed up many times. The CDR3 spells CASSLGGPGNQPQHF. CDR3 bases: TGCGCCAGCAGCTTAGGGGGGCCGGGGAATCAGCCCCAGCATTTT. V gene TRBV5-1 combines with J gene TRBJ1-5; D is possibly TRBD1 (6 bases). V was shortened by 2 bases and J by 4 bases, with 13 bases between the two germline ends. The CDR3 is made up of 15 amino acids. Looked up from germline, CDR1 is SGHRS and CDR2 is YFSETQ.

In this sample, this clonotype turned up many times. The rearrangement joins TRBV30 to TRBJ1-2, with D tentatively TRBD1 (5 bases). Trimming stripped 0 bases from V and 4 bases from J, with 6 bases between. The CDR3 length is 12 residues. Per the germline V gene, CDR1 is GTSNPN and CDR2 is SVGIG (reference sequence). Here the CDR3 DNA reads TGTGCCTGGAGTGTGGGGGGCTATGGCTACACCTTC. This gives the protein CAWSVGGYGYTF.

Note on this clonotype: A much larger clone sits a single nucleotide away, making a read error possible. The rearrangement uses TRBV29-1 and TRBJ1-2; D is unclear. The CDR3 totals 13 residues. Trimming cost V 4 bases and J 1 base, with 10 bases left between them. Germline V gene data show CDR1 as SQVTM and CDR2 as ANQGSEA. The CDR3 here is CSVAQALNYGYTF. Written as DNA, the CDR3 is TGCAGCGTTGCGCAGGCCCTTAACTATGGCTACACCTTC.

The chain joins TRBV7-2 to TRBJ1-5; TRBD1 might be the D (5 bases). CDR1 SGHTA and CDR2 FQGNSA come from the germline V gene. With 3 bases removed from V and 9 bases from J, the gap between germline ends came to 12 bases. The CDR3 is 13 residues long. The CDR3 DNA reads TGTGCCAGCAGCTTGGGGGGGAGTCCGCCCCAGCATTTT. Protein sequence: CASSLGGSPPQHF.

This clonotype was detected many times. The gene calls are TRBV6-5 and TRBJ2-3; 12 nucleotides align to TRBD2. Germline CDR1 and CDR2: MNHEY and SVGAGI. The V gene end was trimmed by 2 bases and the J gene end by 6 bases; junction bases not matched to a gene: 3. This CDR3 spans 15 amino acids. DNA of the CDR3: TGTGCCAGCAGTTACCAGACTAGCGGGAGCGATACGCAGTATTTT. This encodes CASSYQTSGSDTQYF.

This clonotype was recorded many times. V is TRBV2 and J is TRBJ2-1; TRBD1 aligns across 8 bases. The CDR3 runs to 14 residues. Germline CDR1 and CDR2: SNHLY and FYNNEI. Losses at the gene ends were 6 bases for V and 7 bases for J; bases not matched to a gene: 8. The CDR3 coding sequence is TGTGCCAGCAGGCTGACAGGGGTGGCGAATGAGCAGTTCTTC. It codes for CASRLTGVANEQFF.

This clonotype was found a few times. The chain uses TRBV5-1 and TRBJ2-3; 9 bases map to TRBD2. Germline V gene lookup returns CDR1 SGHRS and CDR2 YFSETQ. V was clipped by 5 bases and J by 2 bases; unmatched bases: 6. This CDR3 spans 15 amino acids. The CDR3 spells CASSPTSGYTDTQYF. CDR3 sequence (DNA): TGCGCCAGCAGTCCCACTAGCGGGTACACAGATACGCAGTATTTT.

This clonotype was seen repeatedly, ten times or more. The rearrangement uses TRBV29-1 and TRBJ2-3; 7 nucleotides line up with TRBD2. Trimming removed 7 bases from V and 4 bases from J; junction bases left unmatched: 14. Germline assignment: CDR1 SQVTM and CDR2 ANQGSEA. This CDR3 has 15 residues. CDR3 DNA: TGCAGCGCTGTGGGTAGGCATCGGGGGGCAGATACGCAGTATTTT. It codes for CSAVGRHRGADTQYF.